A single sample gave rise to the 5 T cell receptor beta chains below, sequenced in a study of T cell responses to AZD1222 COVID-19 vaccine. Only in-frame clones appear in the TCRdb table, and some are missing; sequencing was by immunoSEQ multiplex PCR. The sample yields 150,000 to 190,000 clones, over 90% seen once. The sequencing here drew on peripheral blood, taken 28 days after the second AZD1222 dose. These receptors all stem from an adult who received the AZD1222 COVID-19 vaccine.

This chain uses TRBV9 with TRBJ2-1, with 9 bases that match TRBD2. The CDR3 extends over 15 amino acids. V shed 0 bases and J 5 bases; nucleotides not matched to a gene: 3. CDR1 and CDR2 (germline): SGDLS, YYNGEE. The CDR3 DNA is TGTGCCAGCAGCGTAGGCCTAGCGGGAAACAATGAGCAGTTCTTC. Translating gives CASSVGLAGNNEQFF.

The gene calls are TRBV28 and TRBJ2-1; either TRBD1 or TRBD2 may supply D (7 bases each). CDR1 and CDR2 (germline): MDHEN, SYDVKM. This CDR3 is built from 16 residues. With 2 bases removed from V and 10 bases from J, the gap between germline ends came to 21 bases. This chain's CDR3 is CASSLRGRPGGGEQFF. The DNA for the CDR3 is TGTGCCAGCAGTTTAAGGGGGCGCCCCGGCGGGGGAGAGCAGTTCTTC.

The chain combines TRBV6-5 with TRBJ1-1; TRBD1 matches 9 bases. Germline CDR1 reads MNHEY; CDR2 reads SVGAGI. The V gene end was trimmed by 5 bases and the J gene end by 6 bases; junction bases not matched to a gene: 7. The CDR3 has 14 amino acids. The CDR3 loop is CASSPRDRVPEAFF. The CDR3 DNA sequence: TGTGCCAGCAGTCCCCGGGACAGGGTCCCTGAAGCTTTCTTT.

V gene TRBV4-1 combines with J gene TRBJ2-7; 7 bases align to TRBD2. The CDR3 covers 17 residues. Trimming removed 4 bases from V and 2 bases from J; junction bases left unmatched: 14. Germline CDR1 reads MGHRA; CDR2 reads YSYEKL. The CDR3 reads CASSLSGVAGVTYEQYF. The CDR3 DNA is TGCGCCAGCAGCCTCTCGGGGGTCGCGGGAGTGACCTACGAGCAGTACTTC.

The chain carries TRBV27 and TRBJ1-4; possibly TRBD1 for D (5 bases). From germline, CDR1 is MNHEY and CDR2 SMNVEV (reference sequence). Trimming shortened V by 5 bases and J by 10 bases, and 20 bases separated the two germline ends. CDR3 length: 15 residues. As DNA, the CDR3 is TGTGCCAGCAGTCCAGCCGGGACGGCTTCAGGAAAACTGTTTTTT. Amino acids: CASSPAGTASGKLFF.